The clone carrying this TCR beta chain appeared once. What it recognizes is unknown. The junction does not match germline at one end; this may be a read error. The data were produced by immunoSEQ multiplex PCR, yet TCRdb's version contains in-frame clones alone and is incomplete. The profile covers about 12,000 clones, with approximately 94% appearing a single time and roughly 2.7% taken by the ten largest. This entry comes from a study of neoadjuvant nivolumab and ipilimumab in lung cancer. Study results and caveats: From pretherapy to surgery, tumor richness and clonality rose with dual therapy.

This CDR3 has 13 amino acids. Germline V gene lookup returns CDR1 KGHSH and CDR2 LQKENI. Source: peripheral blood, taken after neoadjuvant nivolumab, alone or with ipilimumab, at or shortly before surgery. The TCR sequence derives from an adult with non-small cell lung cancer. The chain uses TRBV18 and TRBJ2-7; tentatively, D is TRBD2 (5 bases). The CDR3 sequence is CASSTPREHEQYF. The CDR3 DNA sequence: TGTGCCAGCTCAACACCCCGGGAACACGAGCAGTACTTC.